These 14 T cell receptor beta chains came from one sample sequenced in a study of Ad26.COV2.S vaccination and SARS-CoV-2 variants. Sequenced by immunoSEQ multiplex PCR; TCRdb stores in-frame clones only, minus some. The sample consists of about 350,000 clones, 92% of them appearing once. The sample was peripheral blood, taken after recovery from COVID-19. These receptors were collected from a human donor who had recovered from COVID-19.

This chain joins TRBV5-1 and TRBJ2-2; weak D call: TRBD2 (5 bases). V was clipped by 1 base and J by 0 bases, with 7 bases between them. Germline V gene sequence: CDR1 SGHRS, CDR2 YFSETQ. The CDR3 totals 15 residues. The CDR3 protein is CASSLPGTNTGELFF. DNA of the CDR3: TGCGCCAGCAGCTTGCCGGGAACGAACACCGGGGAGCTGTTTTTT. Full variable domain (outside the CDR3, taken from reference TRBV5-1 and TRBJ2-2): KAGVTQTPRYLIKTRGQQVTLSCSPISGHRSVSWYQQTPGQGLQFLFEYFSETQRNKGNFPGRFSGRQFSNSRSEMNVSTLELGDSALYLCASSLPGTNTGELFFGEGSRLTVL.

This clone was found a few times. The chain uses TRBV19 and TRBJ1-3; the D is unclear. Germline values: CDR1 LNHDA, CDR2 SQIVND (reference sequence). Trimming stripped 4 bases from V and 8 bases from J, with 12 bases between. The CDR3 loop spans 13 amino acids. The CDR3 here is CASSSLVADTIYF. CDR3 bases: TGTGCCAGTAGTAGCCTCGTGGCGGACACCATATATTTT.

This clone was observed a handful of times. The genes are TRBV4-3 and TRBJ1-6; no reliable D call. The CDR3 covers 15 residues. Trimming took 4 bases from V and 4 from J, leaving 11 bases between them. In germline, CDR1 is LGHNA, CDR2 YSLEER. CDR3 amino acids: CASSLDTSYNSPLHF. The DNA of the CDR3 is TGCGCCAGCAGCCTCGACACATCGTATAATTCACCCCTCCACTTT.

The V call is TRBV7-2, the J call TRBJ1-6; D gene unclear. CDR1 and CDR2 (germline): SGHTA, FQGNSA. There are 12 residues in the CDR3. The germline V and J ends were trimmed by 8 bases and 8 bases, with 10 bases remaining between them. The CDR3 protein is CASGILDSPLHF. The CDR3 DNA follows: TGTGCCAGCGGCATTTTGGATTCACCCCTCCACTTT.

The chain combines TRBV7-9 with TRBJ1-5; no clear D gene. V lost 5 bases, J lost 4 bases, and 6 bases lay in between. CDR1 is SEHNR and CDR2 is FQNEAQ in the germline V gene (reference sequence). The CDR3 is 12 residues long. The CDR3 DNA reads TGTGCCAGCAGCCGATGGAATCAGCCCCAGCATTTT. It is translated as CASSRWNQPQHF.

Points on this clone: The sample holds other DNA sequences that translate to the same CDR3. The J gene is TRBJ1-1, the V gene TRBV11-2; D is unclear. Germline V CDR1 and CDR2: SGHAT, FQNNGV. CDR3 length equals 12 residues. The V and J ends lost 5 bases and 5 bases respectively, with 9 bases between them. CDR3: CASSPSGTEAFF. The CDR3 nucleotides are TGTGCCAGCAGCCCGAGCGGGACTGAAGCTTTCTTT.

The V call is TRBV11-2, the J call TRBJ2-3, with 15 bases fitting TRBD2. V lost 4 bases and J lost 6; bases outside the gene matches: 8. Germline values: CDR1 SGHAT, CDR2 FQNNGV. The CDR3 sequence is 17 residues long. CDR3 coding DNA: TGTGCCAGCAGCTCAGGGACTAGCGGGGGGTGGAGGGATACGCAGTATTTT. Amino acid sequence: CASSSGTSGGWRDTQYF.

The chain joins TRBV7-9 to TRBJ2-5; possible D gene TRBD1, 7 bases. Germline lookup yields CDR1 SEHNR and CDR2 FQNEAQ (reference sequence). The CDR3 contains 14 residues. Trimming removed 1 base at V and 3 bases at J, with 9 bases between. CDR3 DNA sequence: TGTGCCAGCAGCTTAGGCAGGGGGGAAGAGACCCAGTACTTC. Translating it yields CASSLGRGEETQYF.

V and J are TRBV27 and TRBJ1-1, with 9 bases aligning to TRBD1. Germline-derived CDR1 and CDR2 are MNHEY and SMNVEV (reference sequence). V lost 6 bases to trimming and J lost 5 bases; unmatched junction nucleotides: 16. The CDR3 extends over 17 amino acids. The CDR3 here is CASSLDLGTGIGTEAFF. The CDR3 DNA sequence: TGTGCCAGCAGCTTAGACCTCGGGACAGGGATTGGGACTGAAGCTTTCTTT.

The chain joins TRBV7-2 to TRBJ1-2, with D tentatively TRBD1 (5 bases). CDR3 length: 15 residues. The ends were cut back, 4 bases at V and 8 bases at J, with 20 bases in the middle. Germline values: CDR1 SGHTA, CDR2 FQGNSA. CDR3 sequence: CASSWGRWGSGGYTF. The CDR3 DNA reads TGTGCCAGCAGCTGGGGACGCTGGGGCAGCGGCGGCTACACCTTC.

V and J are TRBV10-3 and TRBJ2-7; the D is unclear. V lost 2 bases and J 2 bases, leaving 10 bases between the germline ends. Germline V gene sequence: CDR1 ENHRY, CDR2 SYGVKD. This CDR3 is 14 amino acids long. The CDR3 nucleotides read TGTGCCATCAGTGAGCCAGGCGTTCCCTACGAGCAGTACTTC. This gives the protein CAISEPGVPYEQYF.

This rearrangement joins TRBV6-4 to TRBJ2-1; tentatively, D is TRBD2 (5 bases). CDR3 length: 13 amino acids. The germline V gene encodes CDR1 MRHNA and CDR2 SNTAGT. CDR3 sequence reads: CPCRRDSYNEQFF. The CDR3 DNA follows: TGTCCATGTAGACGGGACTCCTACAATGAGCAGTTCTTC.

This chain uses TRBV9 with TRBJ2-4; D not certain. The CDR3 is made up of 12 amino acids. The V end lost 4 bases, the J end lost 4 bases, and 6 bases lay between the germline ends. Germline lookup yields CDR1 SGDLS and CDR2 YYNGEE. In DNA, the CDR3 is TGTGCCAGCAGCTCCTCGAAAAACATTCAGTACTTC. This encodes CASSSSKNIQYF.

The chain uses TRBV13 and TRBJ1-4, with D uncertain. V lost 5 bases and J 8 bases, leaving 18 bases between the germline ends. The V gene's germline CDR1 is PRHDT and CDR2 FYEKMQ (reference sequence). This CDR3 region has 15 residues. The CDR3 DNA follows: TGTGCCAGCAGCCAAGACAAGGGTTGGGAAGAAAAACTGTTTTTT. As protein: CASSQDKGWEEKLFF. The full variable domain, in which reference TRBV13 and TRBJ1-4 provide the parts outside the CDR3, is AAGVIQSPRHLIKEKRETATLKCYPIPRHDTVYWYQQGPGQDPQFLISFYEKMQSDKGSIPDRFSAQQFSDYHSELNMSSLELGDSALYFCASSQDKGWEEKLFFGSGTQLSVL.